This T cell receptor (beta chain) was retrieved from a study of CD8 T cells in ankylosing spondylitis. Germline CDR1 reads KGHSH; CDR2 reads LQKENI. There are 15 residues in the CDR3. The V gene end was trimmed by 3 bases and the J gene end by 4 bases; junction bases not matched to a gene: 5. A remark on this clonotype: Its cognate antigen is unknown.

Study-level points and caveats: There were earlier reports of some motif variants in reactive arthritis synovial fluid and blood. Clones linked to disease, bearing a CD8+ phenotype, were relatively rare in peripheral blood. Reportedly, disease-linked clones are significantly enriched in ankylosing spondylitis patients' matched synovial fluid. One TCR beta motif, made up of several highly homologous variants, appeared characteristic of ankylosing spondylitis blood.

With molecular barcodes, quantitative 5'-RACE was used to make the TCR beta libraries. Each CDR3 protein is one row after TCRdb ran MiXCR on the 5' RACE reads. The table shows roughly 450,000 distinct CDR3 sequences, with roughly a quarter occurring only once. This chain uses TRBV18 with TRBJ1-1; 10 bases align to TRBD1. Sequencing was done on a sample of blood, either unsorted or a sorted T cell fraction (not recorded which). This TCR was sampled from a male donor with ankylosing spondylitis. As DNA, the CDR3 is TGTGCCAGCTCACCGAGACAGGGGGCTGGCACTGAAGCTTTCTTT. This translates into CASSPRQGAGTEAFF.